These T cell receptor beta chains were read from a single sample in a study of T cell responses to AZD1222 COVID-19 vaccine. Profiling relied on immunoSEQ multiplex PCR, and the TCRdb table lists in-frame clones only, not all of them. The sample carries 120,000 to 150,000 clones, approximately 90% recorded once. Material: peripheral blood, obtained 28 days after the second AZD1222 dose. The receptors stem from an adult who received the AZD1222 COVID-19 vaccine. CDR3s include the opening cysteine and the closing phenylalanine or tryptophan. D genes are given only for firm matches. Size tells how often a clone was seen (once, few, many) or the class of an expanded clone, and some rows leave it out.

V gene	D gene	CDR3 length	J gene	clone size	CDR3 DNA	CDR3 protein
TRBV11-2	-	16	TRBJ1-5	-	TGTGCCAGCAGCTTAGGTGCGAACAGCCGGAATCAGCCCCAGCATTTT	CASSLGANSRNQPQHF
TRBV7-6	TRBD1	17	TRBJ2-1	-	TGTGCCAGCAGCTTCACCTTGAGGGACAGGGATTACAATGAGCAGTTCTTC	CASSFTLRDRDYNEQFF
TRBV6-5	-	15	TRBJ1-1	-	TGTGCCAGCTCTATTGCCTCTCCAGGGAACACTGAAGCTTTCTTT	CASSIASPGNTEAFF
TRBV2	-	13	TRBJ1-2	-	TGTGCCAGCAGTGTTGAGGGAGGGTATGGCTACACCTTC	CASSVEGGYGYTF
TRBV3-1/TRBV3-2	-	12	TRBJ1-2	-	TGTGCCAGCAGCCAAGAGCGGCTTGGCTACACCTTC	CASSQERLGYTF
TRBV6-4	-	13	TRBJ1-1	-	TGTGCCAGCACCAAAACAGAGAACACTGAAGCTTTCTTT	CASTKTENTEAFF
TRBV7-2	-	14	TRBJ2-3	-	TGTGCCAGCAGCTTAGGGGCCTTAAGAGATACGCAGTATTTT	CASSLGALRDTQYF
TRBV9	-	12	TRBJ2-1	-	TGTGCCAGCAGCGAGAATGACGATGAGCAGTTCTTC	CASSENDDEQFF
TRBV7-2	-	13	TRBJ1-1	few	TGTGCCAGCAGCTTAGGCCTCGGCACTGAAGCTTTCTTT	CASSLGLGTEAFF
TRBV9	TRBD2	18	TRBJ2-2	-	TGTGCCAGCAGCATACGGACTAGCCCGCCGTTGAACACCGGGGAGCTGTTTTTT	CASSIRTSPPLNTGELFF
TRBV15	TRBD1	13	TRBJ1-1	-	TGTGCGACTAGTCGTAAAGGGACAGCTGAAGCTTTCTTT	CATSRKGTAEAFF
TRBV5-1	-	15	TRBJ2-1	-	TGCGCCAGCAGCTTGGCTAGTCGATACGGCAATGAGCAGTTCTTC	CASSLASRYGNEQFF
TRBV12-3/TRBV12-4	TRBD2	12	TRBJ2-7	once	TGTGCCAGCAGTTTGGGGGGGGTCGAGCAGTACTTC	CASSLGGVEQYF
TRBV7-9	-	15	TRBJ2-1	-	TGTGCCAGCAGCCCGCCGGGCTCGGTGGTAAATGAGCAGTTCTTC	CASSPPGSVVNEQFF
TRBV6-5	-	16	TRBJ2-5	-	TGTGCCAGCAGTTACTCGAACTCAGCAGGACAAGAGACCCAGTACTTC	CASSYSNSAGQETQYF
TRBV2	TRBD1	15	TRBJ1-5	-	TGTGCCAGCACCCCGGGACAGGGGTTGGATCAGCCCCAGCATTTT	CASTPGQGLDQPQHF
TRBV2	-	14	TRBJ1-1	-	TGTGCCAGCAGTGATGAAGGCGGAGGCACTGAAGCTTTCTTT	CASSDEGGGTEAFF
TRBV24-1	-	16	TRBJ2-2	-	TGTGCCACCAGTGATTCGGCGGGACGGGACACCGGGGAGCTGTTTTTT	CATSDSAGRDTGELFF
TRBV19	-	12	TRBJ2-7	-	TGTGCCAGTAGCGACTATTCCTACGAGCAGTACTTC	CASSDYSYEQYF
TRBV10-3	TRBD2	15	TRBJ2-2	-	TGTGCCATCAGGACTAGCGGGAGCGACACCGGGGAGCTGTTTTTT	CAIRTSGSDTGELFF
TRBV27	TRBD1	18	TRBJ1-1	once	TGTGCCAGCAGTTTCTCGGCCATCCTGACAGGGCGGAACACTGAAGCTTTCTTT	CASSFSAILTGRNTEAFF
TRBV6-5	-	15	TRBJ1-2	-	TGTGCCAGCAGTTCCCCTCCTCAGGGTGTCTATGGCTACACCTTC	CASSSPPQGVYGYTF
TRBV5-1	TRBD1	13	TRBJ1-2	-	TGCGCCAGCAGATTACAGGGGAGCTATGGCTACACCTTC	CASRLQGSYGYTF
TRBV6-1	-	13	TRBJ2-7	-	TGTGCCAGCAGTGAAAGGGCGAAGGACGAGCAGTACTTC	CASSERAKDEQYF
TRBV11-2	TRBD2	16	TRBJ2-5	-	TGTGCCAGCAGCCCATCCTTAGCGGGAGTGGGAGAGACCCAGTACTTC	CASSPSLAGVGETQYF
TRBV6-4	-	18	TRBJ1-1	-	TGTGCCAGCAGTGACCCTGGCCCCTGGTCCCCCCGGAACACTGAAGCTTTCTTT	CASSDPGPWSPRNTEAFF
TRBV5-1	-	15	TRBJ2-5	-	TGCGCCAGCAGCTTGGCAACAGGCCAACAAGAGACCCAGTACTTC	CASSLATGQQETQYF
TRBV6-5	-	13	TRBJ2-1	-	TGTGCCAGCAGGGGGGGACCGTACAATGAGCAGTTCTTC	CASRGGPYNEQFF
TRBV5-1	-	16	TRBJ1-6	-	TGCGCCAGCAGTTTGGACGTGAGCTCCTATAATTCACCCCTCCACTTT	CASSLDVSSYNSPLHF
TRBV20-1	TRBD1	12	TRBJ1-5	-	TGCAGTGCTAGTAACAGGGGCCAGCCCCAGCATTTT	CSASNRGQPQHF
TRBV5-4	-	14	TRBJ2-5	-	TGTGCCAGCAGCTTGGAAGCCGGGGGAGAGACCCAGTACTTC	CASSLEAGGETQYF
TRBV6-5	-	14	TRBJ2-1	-	TGTGCCAGCAGTTTCGGGACACGGGGGAATGAGCAGTTCTTC	CASSFGTRGNEQFF
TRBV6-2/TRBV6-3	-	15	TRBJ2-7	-	TGTGCCAGCAGTTACGCATCATCTCTAAGGGGGGAGCAGTACTTC	CASSYASSLRGEQYF
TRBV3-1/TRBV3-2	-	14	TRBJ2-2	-	TGTGCCAGCAGCCGCGCCGAGGGAGTCGGGGAGCTGTTTTTT	CASSRAEGVGELFF
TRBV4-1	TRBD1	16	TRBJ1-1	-	TGCGCCAGCAGCCAAGGATCGGGACAGACGAACACTGAAGCTTTCTTT	CASSQGSGQTNTEAFF
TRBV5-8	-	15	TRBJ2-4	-	TGTGCCAGCAGCTTGGAGCAGGGCGGCGGAAACATTCAGTACTTC	CASSLEQGGGNIQYF
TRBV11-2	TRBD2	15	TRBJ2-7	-	TGTGCCAGCAGCCCCTGGGCTAGCGGGAGCTACGAGCAGTACTTC	CASSPWASGSYEQYF
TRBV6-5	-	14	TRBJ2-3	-	TGTGCCAGCAGCCGTAGCGCAAGCACAGATACGCAGTATTTT	CASSRSASTDTQYF
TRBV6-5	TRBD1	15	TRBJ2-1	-	TGTGCCAGCAGTAAGGGGGGGACAGGGGGTAATGAGCAGTTCTTC	CASSKGGTGGNEQFF
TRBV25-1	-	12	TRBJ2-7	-	TGTGCCAGCAGTGAACAGGCCTACGAGCAGTACTTC	CASSEQAYEQYF
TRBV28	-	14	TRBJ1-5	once	TGTGCCAGCAGTTTCGGGCAGAGGGTTCAGCCCCAGCATTTT	CASSFGQRVQPQHF
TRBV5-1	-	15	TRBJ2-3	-	TGCGCCAGCAGCTTGGTTGGCGGTAGCACAGATACGCAGTATTTT	CASSLVGGSTDTQYF
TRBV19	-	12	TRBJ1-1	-	TGTGCCAGTACCATCGGAGGCACTGAAGCTTTCTTT	CASTIGGTEAFF
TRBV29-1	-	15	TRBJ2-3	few	TGCAGCGTCGCTGGGATGGAACCCGGGGGAGATACGCAGTATTTT	CSVAGMEPGGDTQYF
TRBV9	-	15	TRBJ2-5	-	TGTGCCAGCAGCCCGAGAGGACGTGGGGGAGAGACCCAGTACTTC	CASSPRGRGGETQYF
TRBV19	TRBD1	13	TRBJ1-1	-	TGTGCCGGGCGGACAGGGCGGAACACTGAAGCTTTCTTT	CAGRTGRNTEAFF
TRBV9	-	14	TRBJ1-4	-	TGTGCCAGCAGCGTGGGATTGTGGAATGAAAAACTGTTTTTT	CASSVGLWNEKLFF
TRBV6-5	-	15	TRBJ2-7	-	TGTGCCAGCAGTCCCACTCATCAGGGTTCCTACGAGCAGTACTTC	CASSPTHQGSYEQYF
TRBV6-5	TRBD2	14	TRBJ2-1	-	TGTGCCAGCAGAGGCGGGAGCTCCTACAATGAGCAGTTCTTC	CASRGGSSYNEQFF
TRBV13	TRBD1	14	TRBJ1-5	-	TGTGCCAGCAGCAGTCGCAGGGGGCTGCAGCCCCAGCATTTT	CASSSRRGLQPQHF
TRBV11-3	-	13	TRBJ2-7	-	TGTGCCAGCAGCATCAGGGTAGGCTACGAGCAGTACTTC	CASSIRVGYEQYF
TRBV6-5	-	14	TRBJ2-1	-	TGTGCCAGCAGTTACAGCACAGCGTACAATGAGCAGTTCTTC	CASSYSTAYNEQFF
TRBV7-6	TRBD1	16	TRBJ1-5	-	TGTGCCAGCAGCCGGGACAGGGGTGTGAGCAATCAGCCCCAGCATTTT	CASSRDRGVSNQPQHF